This is a list of T cell receptor beta chains from one sample in a study of technical replicates of blood from a few donors. TCRdb keeps only in-frame clones here, not all; method: immunoSEQ multiplex PCR. The profile shows around 83,000 clones, approximately 91% of them singletons. The sequenced sample consisted of T cells isolated from PBMCs. Receptors originate from a human donor in good health. Some clones in this sample may be carry-over from other donors' samples. Each CDR3 is given without its conserved first and last residue.

TRBJ2-5	TRBV5-4	ASSPPGDGETQY
TRBJ2-2	TRBV25-1	ASSEWGGRTGELF
TRBJ1-5	TRBV6-5	ASRGRGHLQPQH
TRBJ1-1	TRBV5-6	ASSPRGTGGVTEAF
TRBJ2-3	TRBV19	ASALPGGMDTQY
TRBJ1-1	TRBV5-4	ASSLDRANTEAF
TRBJ2-7	TRBV29-1	SVVGLTGYEQY
TRBJ2-7	TRBV27	ASSFGGALNEQY
TRBJ2-2	TRBV7-9	ASGADTGELF
TRBJ2-7	TRBV30	AGNADWSYEQY
TRBJ2-1	TRBV5-6	ASTSWGGSYNEQF
TRBJ2-3	TRBV10-3	AINHRESDTQY
TRBJ2-3	TRBV29-1	SVSGGDGHTDTQY
TRBJ2-7	TRBV5-1	ASSLGLAGYYEQY
TRBJ1-2	TRBV14	ASSQGQGVYGYT
TRBJ2-1	TRBV20-1	SAKMSEQF
TRBJ1-4	TRBV6-1	ASSIHPTNEKLF
TRBJ1-1	TRBV11-2	ASSLVHSSEAF
TRBJ1-2	TRBV25-1	ASSEAVHYGYT
TRBJ1-1	TRBV7-6	ASSSSSVGQQAEAF
TRBJ2-2	TRBV19	ASEEVDSNTGELF
TRBJ2-7	TRBV20-1	SARSGYEQY
TRBJ2-3	TRBV5-1	ASSFGSGSTDTQY
TRBJ1-4	TRBV27	ASSLSQFYEKLF
TRBJ1-2	TRBV19	ASSTRQGLLYYGYT
TRBJ2-7	TRBV28	ASRGGRHEQY
TRBJ1-1	TRBV6-6	ASSYGGAGTEAF
TRBJ1-2	TRBV5-4	ASSFKGNYGYT
TRBJ1-2	TRBV14	ASSQDGTGVYGYT
TRBJ2-1	TRBV19	ASCRLAGVYNEQF
TRBJ2-1	TRBV5-5	ASSLIRTGYNEQF
TRBJ2-1	TRBV30	AWSPLLGSLFAGEQF
TRBJ1-4	TRBV5-5	ASSLAGRVIEKLF
TRBJ1-1	TRBV19	ASSPLDRENTEAF
TRBJ1-5	TRBV2	ASSEGQDLIQPQH
TRBJ2-3	TRBV5-1	ASSSGTSGSSDTQY
TRBJ2-7	TRBV20-1	SVQSYEQY
TRBJ2-5	TRBV28	ASTAGREGGETQY
TRBJ2-7	TRBV6-5	ASSYSLQGGEQY
TRBJ2-7	TRBV5-6	ASSLELAEIPYEQY
TRBJ2-1	TRBV4-3	ASSQGFGGDYNEQF
TRBJ1-2	TRBV9	ASSPQAAYGYT
TRBJ2-1	TRBV27	ASGANPYNEQF
TRBJ2-7	TRBV6-6	ASSYSEGTVYEQY
TRBJ2-1	TRBV5-1	ASSEITSGRDEQF
TRBJ2-1	TRBV5-1	ASSLGGGYNEQF
TRBJ2-7	TRBV7-2	ASSLPDFEPFSYEQY
TRBJ2-3	TRBV30	AWSVLYRETDTQY